The entry below describes one T cell receptor (beta chain). This clonotype was observed a handful of times. Which antigen it targets is not known. Per-base qualities were not stored, and no clone one base away is much larger. The data are from a study of CD8 T cells in ankylosing spondylitis (dated by TCRdb to 2016 to 2017). Describing the broader study: The study profiled T cell receptor beta repertoires in healthy donors and ankylosing spondylitis patients to find disease-linked TCR variants. The full study cohort comprised approximately 23 ankylosing spondylitis patients and 110 or so healthy donors. Peripheral blood was sampled, and synovial fluid was also collected from ankylosing spondylitis patients.

The investigation overall reported the following: Significant enrichment of the disease-linked clones was reported in matched synovial fluid samples from ankylosing spondylitis patients. Some of the motif variants had been reported before in the synovial fluid and blood of reactive arthritis patients, a finding that suggests common disease-initiation mechanisms. A TCR beta motif made up of eight highly homologous amino acid variants appeared to be characteristic of blood from ankylosing spondylitis patients. A CD8+ phenotype was shown by the disease-linked clones, which were found at relatively low frequencies in peripheral blood.

V loses 4 bases of germline sequence and J loses 2 bases, and the interval between the two ends is 15 bases. The CDR3 goes from the cysteine to the phenylalanine over 14 residues. The CDR3 DNA has 42 bases and is translated from base 1. CDR1 and CDR2, per the germline V gene, are SQVTM and ANQGSEA. Sequencing was carried out with an Illumina HiSeq 2500. Quantitative 5'-RACE with molecular barcodes was used to prepare TCR beta libraries. Concerning the study's data processing: Disease-linked TCR variants were identified with a new computational method built on a probabilistic model of VDJ rearrangement. Through fastp at Q25 and MiXCR, TCRdb rebuilt clones from the public reads, retaining in-frame beta chains. Rows matching on CDR3 protein sequence are summarized as one entry with the most common DNA and genes. TCRdb, rather than the study authors, made the V and J calls. The sample table contains roughly 170,000 distinct CDR3 sequences; only one count was recorded for approximately 10% of them. Of the sample, over 13% falls within the top ten clones.

The sample taken for sequencing was blood, either unsorted or a sorted T cell fraction (not recorded which). The receptor was isolated from a female donor with ankylosing spondylitis or in good health (not recorded which). Rearrangement joined TRBV29-1 to TRBJ2-7; the D region may be TRBD1 or TRBD2, each matching 6 bases equally. In nucleotide form, the sequence is TGCAGCGTTGCGCGGGACACAAGCCCCTACGAGCAGTACTTC. Its amino acids are CSVARDTSPYEQYF.